The sequence of this TCR beta chain was determined in a study of CXCR3-negative and CXCR3-positive naive CD8 T cells. Study-wide results and limits: Researchers report CXCR3 expression partially decreased after cryopreservation, with fresh PBMCs used in most assays. Naive CXCR3-positive cells had TRB CDR3s more hydrophobic than those of CXCR3-negative naive cells. Memory CD8+ cells had much lower diversity, and both naive subsets had comparably high diversity. The study found that naive CXCR3-negative and CXCR3-positive cells shared TRBV-TRBJ usage, while memory cells differed.

UMI-labeled 5' RACE yielded the TRB cDNA libraries. TCRdb re-called the 5' RACE reads and shows each CDR3 protein once, DNA omitted. The sample's table shows about 130,000 distinct CDR3 sequences. A note on this clonotype: Antigen: not known.

The CDR3 is 22 residues long. Germline CDR1 and CDR2: SGHVS and FQNEAQ. The sample was naive CXCR3- CD8+ T cells from blood. As to subset: CD45RO-CCR7+CD27+CD95- naive CD8+ T cells lacking CXCR3 (TNR3-). The sequence was obtained from a human donor in good health. Some clones in this sample may be carry-over from other donors' samples. The chain uses TRBV7-8 and TRBJ1-4; the TRBD1 assignment by TCRdb is unverifiable without DNA. CDR3 residues: CASSSTHPGQAELGRTNEKLFF. The full variable domain, in which reference TRBV7-8 and TRBJ1-4 provide the parts outside the CDR3, is GAGVSQSPRYKVAKRGQDVALRCDPISGHVSLFWYQQALGQGPEFLTYFQNEAQLDKSGLPSDRFFAERPEGSVSTLKIQRTQQEDSAVYLCASSSTHPGQAELGRTNEKLFFGSGTQLSVL.